This is a list of T cell receptor beta chains from one sample in a study of T cells in tumors after PD-1 blockade. The method was immunoSEQ multiplex PCR; TCRdb's version includes in-frame clones alone and lacks a portion of them. The sample records 45,000 to 50,000 clones, roughly 80% being singletons. The sequences come from PBMCs, collected before anti-PD-1 therapy. These receptors were collected from a human donor with advanced basal cell or squamous cell carcinoma (not recorded which). Each CDR3 is given with its conserved first and last residue. A D gene is named only where the DNA matches it firmly. Rows may omit the clone size; those that give it use once, few, many or a size class.

j_gene: TRBJ2-3
v_gene: TRBV5-1
d_gene: .
abundance: .
CDR3aa: CASSFSAGEGTDTQYF
CDR3nt: TGCGCCAGCAGCTTCTCCGCAGGGGAGGGCACAGATACGCAGTATTTT

j_gene: TRBJ1-4
v_gene: TRBV3-1/TRBV3-2
d_gene: .
abundance: .
CDR3aa: CASSLGMEEPKLFF
CDR3nt: TGTGCCAGCAGCCTGGGGATGGAGGAGCCGAAACTGTTTTTT

j_gene: TRBJ1-1
v_gene: TRBV7-9
d_gene: .
abundance: .
CDR3aa: CASSFPWTETEAFF
CDR3nt: TGTGCCAGCAGCTTTCCCTGGACCGAGACTGAAGCTTTCTTT

j_gene: TRBJ2-5
v_gene: TRBV18
d_gene: TRBD2
abundance: .
CDR3aa: CASSPPGLAGNAGETQYF
CDR3nt: TGTGCCAGCTCACCACCGGGACTAGCGGGAAATGCGGGAGAGACCCAGTACTTC

j_gene: TRBJ2-3
v_gene: TRBV27
d_gene: .
abundance: .
CDR3aa: CASSLGGTSTDTQYF
CDR3nt: TGTGCCAGCAGTTTAGGCGGGACTAGCACAGATACGCAGTATTTT

j_gene: TRBJ1-5
v_gene: TRBV28
d_gene: .
abundance: .
CDR3aa: CASSLGSGFDNQPQHF
CDR3nt: TGTGCCAGCAGTTTAGGTTCAGGGTTCGACAATCAGCCCCAGCATTTT

j_gene: TRBJ1-2
v_gene: TRBV13
d_gene: .
abundance: .
CDR3aa: CASSWSQSQGYTF
CDR3nt: TGTGCCAGCAGCTGGTCCCAGAGTCAAGGCTACACCTTC

j_gene: TRBJ1-6
v_gene: TRBV3-1/TRBV3-2
d_gene: .
abundance: once
CDR3aa: CASSQDWANSPLHF
CDR3nt: TGTGCCAGCAGCCAAGATTGGGCCAATTCACCCCTCCACTTT

j_gene: TRBJ1-3
v_gene: TRBV5-1
d_gene: .
abundance: .
CDR3aa: CASSAIGSGNTIYF
CDR3nt: TGCGCCAGCAGCGCCATCGGCTCTGGAAACACCATATATTTT

j_gene: TRBJ1-1
v_gene: TRBV6-1
d_gene: .
abundance: few
CDR3aa: CASSEVGRTEAFF
CDR3nt: TGTGCCAGCAGTGAAGTCGGTCGGACTGAAGCTTTCTTT

j_gene: TRBJ1-1
v_gene: TRBV27
d_gene: .
abundance: .
CDR3aa: CASRFQGITEAFF
CDR3nt: TGTGCCAGCAGATTTCAGGGAATCACTGAAGCTTTCTTT

j_gene: TRBJ2-1
v_gene: TRBV7-6
d_gene: TRBD2
abundance: .
CDR3aa: CASSLGGGDYNEQFF
CDR3nt: TGTGCCAGCAGCCTGGGGGGGGGAGACTACAATGAGCAGTTCTTC

j_gene: TRBJ1-3
v_gene: TRBV9
d_gene: .
abundance: .
CDR3aa: CASSGASGNTIYF
CDR3nt: TGTGCCAGCAGCGGGGCATCTGGAAACACCATATATTTT

j_gene: TRBJ2-2
v_gene: TRBV9
d_gene: TRBD2
abundance: .
CDR3aa: CASSVGSGGINTGELFF
CDR3nt: TGTGCCAGCAGCGTAGGTAGCGGGGGAATAAACACCGGGGAGCTGTTTTTT

j_gene: TRBJ2-7
v_gene: TRBV13
d_gene: TRBD1
abundance: .
CDR3aa: CASSDRQGSYEQYF
CDR3nt: TGTGCCAGCAGCGACCGACAGGGGTCATACGAGCAGTACTTC

j_gene: TRBJ1-2
v_gene: TRBV12-3/TRBV12-4
d_gene: .
abundance: .
CDR3aa: CASSFVSRDGYTF
CDR3nt: TGTGCCAGCAGTTTTGTCAGCCGGGATGGCTACACCTTC

j_gene: TRBJ2-3
v_gene: TRBV6-4
d_gene: TRBD1
abundance: .
CDR3aa: CASKPDRGSTDTQYF
CDR3nt: TGTGCCAGCAAGCCGGACAGGGGCTCGACAGATACGCAGTATTTT

j_gene: TRBJ1-1
v_gene: TRBV4-1
d_gene: TRBD1
abundance: .
CDR3aa: CASSLGRQGWFNTEAFF
CDR3nt: TGCGCCAGCAGCCTAGGCCGACAGGGTTGGTTTAACACTGAAGCTTTCTTT

j_gene: TRBJ1-1
v_gene: TRBV5-1
d_gene: TRBD1
abundance: .
CDR3aa: CASSFNDRGGTEAFF
CDR3nt: TGCGCCAGCAGCTTTAACGACAGGGGAGGAACTGAAGCTTTCTTT

j_gene: TRBJ2-7
v_gene: TRBV4-1
d_gene: .
abundance: .
CDR3aa: CASSQEVRDEQYF
CDR3nt: TGCGCCAGCAGCCAAGAGGTCAGGGACGAGCAGTACTTC

j_gene: TRBJ1-2
v_gene: TRBV19
d_gene: .
abundance: few
CDR3aa: CASNQGRGLYLFYGYTF
CDR3nt: TGTGCCAGTAATCAGGGACGGGGGCTTTATTTATTTTATGGCTACACCTTC

j_gene: TRBJ1-3
v_gene: TRBV7-8
d_gene: .
abundance: .
CDR3aa: CASSLWLAAGNTIYF
CDR3nt: TGTGCCAGCAGCTTATGGCTCGCAGCTGGAAACACCATATATTTT

j_gene: TRBJ2-3
v_gene: TRBV10-3
d_gene: .
abundance: .
CDR3aa: CAITRGDTDTQYF
CDR3nt: TGTGCCATCACTAGGGGCGACACAGATACGCAGTATTTT

j_gene: TRBJ1-2
v_gene: TRBV7-2
d_gene: TRBD1
abundance: .
CDR3aa: CASSKERTGGMFGYTF
CDR3nt: TGTGCCAGCAGCAAAGAACGTACAGGGGGTATGTTTGGCTACACCTTC

j_gene: TRBJ2-5
v_gene: TRBV7-3
d_gene: .
abundance: .
CDR3aa: CASSPDGAGGTQYF
CDR3nt: TGTGCCAGCAGCCCTGATGGGGCCGGGGGGACCCAGTACTTC

j_gene: TRBJ2-2
v_gene: TRBV3-1/TRBV3-2
d_gene: .
abundance: .
CDR3aa: CASTPSIGELFF
CDR3nt: TGTGCCAGCACCCCCTCTATCGGGGAGCTGTTTTTT

j_gene: TRBJ2-1
v_gene: TRBV28
d_gene: .
abundance: once
CDR3aa: CASSLLSRYNEQFF
CDR3nt: TGTGCCAGCAGTTTATTGTCACGCTACAATGAGCAGTTCTTC

j_gene: TRBJ2-7
v_gene: TRBV5-1
d_gene: .
abundance: .
CDR3aa: CASSLEGSSYEQYF
CDR3nt: TGCGCCAGCAGCTTGGAGGGGAGCTCCTACGAGCAGTACTTC

j_gene: TRBJ2-7
v_gene: TRBV6-1
d_gene: .
abundance: .
CDR3aa: CASSVIPRQASSYEQYF
CDR3nt: TGTGCCAGCAGTGTCATACCAAGACAGGCTAGCTCCTACGAGCAGTACTTC

j_gene: TRBJ2-1
v_gene: TRBV7-2
d_gene: .
abundance: .
CDR3aa: CASSLARTGYNEQFF
CDR3nt: TGTGCCAGCAGCTTAGCCAGGACGGGTTACAATGAGCAGTTCTTC

j_gene: TRBJ2-1
v_gene: TRBV7-9
d_gene: TRBD2
abundance: .
CDR3aa: CASSFPGLVINNEQFF
CDR3nt: TGTGCCAGCAGCTTCCCGGGACTAGTCATAAACAATGAGCAGTTCTTC

j_gene: TRBJ1-1
v_gene: TRBV7-9
d_gene: .
abundance: .
CDR3aa: CASSQADLEAFF
CDR3nt: TGTGCCAGCAGCCAGGCCGACTTAGAAGCCTTCTTT

j_gene: TRBJ1-5
v_gene: TRBV9
d_gene: .
abundance: .
CDR3aa: CASSVGLGTGEPQHF
CDR3nt: TGTGCCAGCAGCGTAGGTCTGGGCACCGGGGAGCCCCAGCATTTT

j_gene: TRBJ2-1
v_gene: TRBV4-1
d_gene: .
abundance: .
CDR3aa: CASSQAGDSYNEQFF
CDR3nt: TGCGCCAGCAGCCAAGCAGGGGATTCCTACAATGAGCAGTTCTTC

j_gene: TRBJ2-7
v_gene: TRBV5-5
d_gene: .
abundance: .
CDR3aa: CASSLVVYEQYF
CDR3nt: TGTGCCAGCAGCTTGGTGGTTTACGAGCAGTACTTC

j_gene: TRBJ2-2
v_gene: TRBV15
d_gene: TRBD1
abundance: few
CDR3aa: CATSRGQGAYSGELFF
CDR3nt: TGTGCCACCAGCAGGGGGCAGGGGGCGTATAGCGGGGAGCTGTTTTTT

j_gene: TRBJ2-1
v_gene: TRBV7-3
d_gene: TRBD2
abundance: .
CDR3aa: CASSPRGGLNEQFF
CDR3nt: TGTGCCAGCAGCCCTCGGGGGGGTCTCAATGAGCAGTTCTTC

j_gene: TRBJ1-4
v_gene: TRBV6-5
d_gene: .
abundance: once
CDR3aa: CASKGATNEKLFF
CDR3nt: TGTGCCAGCAAGGGTGCAACTAATGAAAAACTGTTTTTT

j_gene: TRBJ2-5
v_gene: TRBV24-1
d_gene: TRBD1
abundance: .
CDR3aa: CATVGQGKETQYF
CDR3nt: TGTGCCACTGTGGGACAGGGAAAAGAGACCCAGTACTTC

j_gene: TRBJ2-5
v_gene: TRBV5-1
d_gene: .
abundance: .
CDR3aa: CASSFSEETQYF
CDR3nt: TGCGCCAGCAGCTTTTCAGAAGAGACCCAGTACTTC

j_gene: TRBJ2-1
v_gene: TRBV18
d_gene: .
abundance: few
CDR3aa: CASSPPSEYNEQFF
CDR3nt: TGTGCCAGCTCACCACCTTCGGAGTACAATGAGCAGTTCTTC

j_gene: TRBJ2-2
v_gene: TRBV6-4
d_gene: TRBD2
abundance: .
CDR3aa: CASSPLGLAGTGELFF
CDR3nt: TGTGCCAGCAGTCCCCTCGGGCTAGCGGGAACCGGGGAGCTGTTTTTT

j_gene: TRBJ2-5
v_gene: TRBV18
d_gene: .
abundance: medium-sized
CDR3aa: CASSPPNQETQYF
CDR3nt: TGTGCCAGCTCACCACCGAATCAGGAGACCCAGTACTTC

j_gene: TRBJ2-2
v_gene: TRBV9
d_gene: .
abundance: once
CDR3aa: CASSPRASTGELFF
CDR3nt: TGTGCCAGCAGCCCCCGGGCCTCCACCGGGGAGCTGTTTTTT

j_gene: TRBJ2-5
v_gene: TRBV10-3
d_gene: .
abundance: .
CDR3aa: CAISGQSQETQYF
CDR3nt: TGTGCCATCAGTGGACAGAGCCAAGAGACCCAGTACTTC

j_gene: TRBJ2-7
v_gene: TRBV18
d_gene: .
abundance: .
CDR3aa: CASSPQPYEQYF
CDR3nt: TGTGCCAGCTCACCACAACCCTACGAGCAGTACTTC

j_gene: TRBJ1-5
v_gene: TRBV2
d_gene: .
abundance: few
CDR3aa: CASSERGGSQPQHF
CDR3nt: TGTGCCAGCAGTGAAAGGGGGGGAAGTCAGCCCCAGCATTTT

j_gene: TRBJ1-1
v_gene: TRBV3-1/TRBV3-2
d_gene: TRBD1
abundance: .
CDR3aa: CASSHPYGTGGVKTNTEAFF
CDR3nt: TGTGCCAGCAGCCACCCCTATGGGACAGGAGGGGTGAAAACGAACACTGAAGCTTTCTTT

j_gene: TRBJ1-2
v_gene: TRBV11-3
d_gene: .
abundance: .
CDR3aa: CASSSGPGTTNYGYTF
CDR3nt: TGTGCCAGCAGCTCTGGCCCGGGCACCACGAACTATGGCTACACCTTC

j_gene: TRBJ2-7
v_gene: TRBV19
d_gene: TRBD1
abundance: .
CDR3aa: CASSTLAGQGAGEQYF
CDR3nt: TGTGCCAGTAGTACCCTAGCGGGACAGGGGGCAGGGGAGCAGTACTTC

j_gene: TRBJ2-1
v_gene: TRBV24-1
d_gene: .
abundance: .
CDR3aa: CATSDLTEGAYNEQFF
CDR3nt: TGTGCCACCAGTGATTTGACCGAAGGGGCCTACAATGAGCAGTTCTTC

j_gene: TRBJ2-1
v_gene: TRBV29-1
d_gene: .
abundance: .
CDR3aa: CSVEELVGYNEQFF
CDR3nt: TGCAGCGTGGAGGAGCTGGTCGGGTACAATGAGCAGTTCTTC

j_gene: TRBJ2-2
v_gene: TRBV6-5
d_gene: .
abundance: .
CDR3aa: CASSYRGPRDTGELFF
CDR3nt: TGTGCCAGCAGTTATAGGGGCCCGCGGGATACCGGGGAGCTGTTTTTT

j_gene: TRBJ2-7
v_gene: TRBV28
d_gene: TRBD2
abundance: .
CDR3aa: CASSPQYGSGRYLYEQYF
CDR3nt: TGTGCCAGCAGTCCCCAGTACGGTAGCGGGAGGTACCTCTACGAGCAGTACTTC

j_gene: TRBJ2-1
v_gene: TRBV18
d_gene: TRBD2
abundance: .
CDR3aa: CASSLLADNEQFF
CDR3nt: TGTGCCAGCTCACTGCTAGCGGACAATGAGCAGTTCTTC

j_gene: TRBJ1-1
v_gene: TRBV4-2
d_gene: .
abundance: .
CDR3aa: CASSQGLENTEAFF
CDR3nt: TGTGCCAGCAGCCAAGGCTTAGAGAACACTGAAGCTTTCTTT

j_gene: TRBJ2-7
v_gene: TRBV10-3
d_gene: TRBD1
abundance: .
CDR3aa: CAISEDRGYEQYF
CDR3nt: TGTGCCATCAGTGAGGACAGGGGGTACGAGCAGTACTTC

j_gene: TRBJ1-6
v_gene: TRBV6-5
d_gene: TRBD1
abundance: .
CDR3aa: CASSKRTGYNSPLHF
CDR3nt: TGTGCCAGCAGTAAAAGGACAGGTTATAATTCACCCCTCCACTTT

j_gene: TRBJ1-2
v_gene: TRBV14
d_gene: .
abundance: once
CDR3aa: CATQGTGRDGYTF
CDR3nt: TGTGCCACGCAAGGGACGGGGAGAGATGGCTACACCTTC